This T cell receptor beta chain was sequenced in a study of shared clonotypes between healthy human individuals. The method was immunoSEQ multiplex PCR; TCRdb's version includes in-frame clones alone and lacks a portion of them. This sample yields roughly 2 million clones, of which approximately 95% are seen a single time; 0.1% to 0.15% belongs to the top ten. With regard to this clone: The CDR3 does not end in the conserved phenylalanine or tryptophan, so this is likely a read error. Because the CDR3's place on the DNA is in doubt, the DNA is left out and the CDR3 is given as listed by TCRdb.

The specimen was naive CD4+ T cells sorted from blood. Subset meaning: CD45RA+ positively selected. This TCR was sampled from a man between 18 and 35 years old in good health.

The CDR3 protein is CASSLSGASGRADVI. The chain combines TRBV5-4 with TRBJ2-7; the D call in the table, TRBD2, was not verified against the DNA. Germline V gives CDR1 SGHNT, CDR2 YYREEE (reference sequence). The CDR3 contains 15 residues when both ends are counted.